A single sample is the source of the 16 T cell receptor beta chains below, sequenced in a study of shared clonotypes between healthy human individuals. Sequencing was performed with immunoSEQ multiplex PCR; in TCRdb, only in-frame clones are kept and a portion is missing. The table lists over 2,000,000 clones, roughly 95% of them singletons. It was CD45RO-negative cells, positively selected for CCR7, that made up naive CD8 cells, with terminally differentiated effector memory CD45RA+ cells excluded. The sample taken for sequencing was naive CD8+ T cells from PBMCs. All receptors derive from a man between 18 and 35 years old in good health. Some clones in this sample may be carry-over from other donors' samples.

V usage is TRBV10-3 and J usage is TRBJ2-7, with 11 bases fitting TRBD2. CDR1 is ENHRY, CDR2 SYGVKD, per germline. The junction had 2 bases not matched to a gene; V was cut back by 4 bases and J by 0 bases. The CDR3 sequence is 15 residues long. CDR3 nucleotide sequence: TGTGCCATCAGTGGTGGGACTAGCGGCTCCTACGAGCAGTACTTC. This gives the protein CAISGGTSGSYEQYF.

The rearrangement uses TRBV28 and TRBJ1-4; no definite D call. Germline CDR1 reads MDHEN; CDR2 reads SYDVKM. CDR3 length equals 16 residues. V was clipped by 3 bases and J by 7 bases, with 18 bases between them. The CDR3 loop is CASSFERAVGPEKLFF. CDR3 bases: TGTGCCAGCAGTTTCGAGAGGGCCGTAGGGCCTGAAAAACTGTTTTTT.

The J gene is TRBJ1-5, the V gene TRBV4-2; possibly TRBD1 for D (6 bases). V was pared by 1 base and J by 5 bases, with 21 bases between. The CDR3 consists of 18 residues. Germline values: CDR1 LGHNA, CDR2 YNFKEQ. CDR3 nucleotides: TGTGCCAGCAGCCAAGTCAGGGGCCAGAAGAGGGGTCATCAGCCCCAGCATTTT. Its translation is CASSQVRGQKRGHQPQHF.

V usage is TRBV4-3 and J usage is TRBJ2-7, with 9 bases identical to TRBD1. This CDR3 comprises 15 residues. After removal of 3 bases from V and 3 bases from J, the junction contained 6 bases not matched to a gene. Per germline, CDR1 LGHNA and CDR2 YSLEER. CDR3 DNA sequence: TGCGCCAGCAGCCAGGCCGGGACAGGGCGCTACGAGCAGTACTTC. This gives the protein CASSQAGTGRYEQYF.

V is TRBV6-1 and J is TRBJ1-5; D gene ambiguous. V gave up 6 bases and J gave up 1 base, with 10 bases separating them. This CDR3 contains 14 residues. The germline V gene encodes CDR1 MNHNS and CDR2 SASEGT. CDR3 nucleotides: TGTGCCAGCAGCCCTACAAGAAGCAATCAGCCCCAGCATTTT. This sequence encodes CASSPTRSNQPQHF.

This rearrangement joins TRBV7-6 to TRBJ2-3; 10 bases line up with TRBD2. V dropped 5 bases and J dropped 1; count of bases not matched to a gene: 3. Per the germline V gene, CDR1 is SGHVS and CDR2 is FNYEAQ. CDR3 length: 15 amino acids. CDR3 nucleotides: TGTGCCAGCAGCATACTAGCGGGGCGCACAGATACGCAGTATTTT. This encodes CASSILAGRTDTQYF.

This chain joins TRBV7-9 and TRBJ2-6; tentatively, D is TRBD2 (5 bases). This CDR3 is 16 amino acids long. In germline, CDR1 is SEHNR, CDR2 FQNEAQ (reference sequence). The germline V and J ends were trimmed by 5 bases and 0 bases, with 11 bases remaining between them. The CDR3 loop reads CASSQISGSGANVLTF. The CDR3, as DNA: TGTGCCAGCAGCCAAATAAGCGGCTCTGGGGCCAACGTCCTGACTTTC.

This chain links TRBV9 with TRBJ2-2; D gene uncertain. The CDR3 loop spans 15 amino acids. Germline V CDR1 and CDR2: SGDLS, YYNGEE. Trimming shortened V by 0 bases and J by 2 bases, and 8 bases separated the two germline ends. CDR3 protein: CASSVASENTGELFF. CDR3 sequence (DNA): TGTGCCAGCAGCGTAGCTTCGGAAAACACCGGGGAGCTGTTTTTT.

CDR3 loop: CASSEGTFSGNTIYF. In DNA form, the CDR3 reads TGTGCCAGCAGTGAGGGGACATTCTCTGGAAACACCATATATTTT. The chain joins TRBV6-1 to TRBJ1-3; D might be TRBD1 (6 bases). This CDR3 has 15 amino acids. Germline loops: CDR1 MNHNS, CDR2 SASEGT. The V gene lost 3 bases and the J gene lost 0 bases, with 9 bases spanning the gap.

This clone was recorded only once. The DNA of the CDR3 is TGTGCCAGCAGCTTAGCGGGGCTTCGGGACAGGGACCCTCGGGCGCAGTTCTTC. As protein: CASSLAGLRDRDPRAQFF. The chain combines TRBV7-9 with TRBJ2-1, with TRBD1 matching over 9 bases. The length of the CDR3 is 18 residues. Per the germline V gene, CDR1 is SEHNR and CDR2 is FQNEAQ (reference sequence). V lost 0 bases and J lost 12; bases outside the gene matches: 18.

This clone was seen only once. The chain joins TRBV5-6 to TRBJ2-1; no clear D. This CDR3 is built from 15 residues. Germline-derived CDR1 and CDR2 are SGHDT and YYEEEE. The V end was cut by 3 bases, the J end by 5 bases, with 15 bases between. CDR3 in amino acids: CASSSLGWANNEQFF. In DNA form, the CDR3 reads TGTGCCAGCAGCTCCCTCGGGTGGGCGAACAATGAGCAGTTCTTC.

The chain uses TRBV2 and TRBJ2-1, with 8 bases fitting TRBD2. CDR3 length equals 16 residues. Germline CDR1 is SNHLY and CDR2 is FYNNEI. The ends lost 2 bases at V and 4 bases at J; junction bases unmatched: 7. The CDR3 nucleotides read TGTGCCAGCAGTGAAAGCATGACTAGCGTTTACAATGAGCAGTTCTTC. Amino acid sequence: CASSESMTSVYNEQFF.

J is TRBJ2-7 and V is TRBV9, with D perhaps TRBD1 (5 bases). The CDR3 extends over 13 amino acids. V lost 4 bases and J 1 base, leaving 9 bases between the germline ends. Per the germline V gene, CDR1 is SGDLS and CDR2 is YYNGEE. CDR3 residues: CASSRGLSYEQYF. The CDR3 bases are TGTGCCAGCAGCAGGGGTCTTTCCTACGAGCAGTACTTC. Supplemented by reference TRBV9 and TRBJ2-7, the full variable domain reads DSGVTQTPKHLITATGQRVTLRCSPRSGDLSVYWYQQSLDQGLQFLIQYYNGEERAKGNILERFSAQQFPDLHSELNLSSLELGDSALYFCASSRGLSYEQYFGPGTRLTVT.

This clone was detected once. The rearrangement links TRBV10-3 to TRBJ1-2; the match to TRBD1 covers 7 bases. Trimming took 7 bases from V and 6 from J; bases not matched to a gene: 14. Germline loops: CDR1 ENHRY, CDR2 SYGVKD. The CDR3 totals 15 residues. The CDR3 DNA is TGTGCCATCACCCAGGACAGGTCTCTCATAGATGGCTACACCTTC. Translating it yields CAITQDRSLIDGYTF.

This rearrangement joins TRBV5-1 to TRBJ2-2; 7 nucleotides agree with TRBD1. The CDR3 covers 15 residues. V was clipped by 4 bases and J by 5 bases; unmatched bases: 8. Per the germline V gene, CDR1 is SGHRS and CDR2 is YFSETQ. CDR3 bases: TGCGCCAGCAGCCACCGACAGGGCCTTACCGGGGAGCTGTTTTTT. Its protein product is CASSHRQGLTGELFF.

This chain joins TRBV7-6 and TRBJ2-1; tentative D call: TRBD2 (5 bases). The V gene's germline CDR1 is SGHVS and CDR2 FNYEAQ. This CDR3 region has 16 residues. V lost 4 bases, J lost 5 bases, and 18 bases lay in between. The DNA for the CDR3 is TGTGCCAGCAGCTCCTGGGGTCTGGCGGGCAACAATGAGCAGTTCTTC. Encoded protein: CASSSWGLAGNNEQFF.